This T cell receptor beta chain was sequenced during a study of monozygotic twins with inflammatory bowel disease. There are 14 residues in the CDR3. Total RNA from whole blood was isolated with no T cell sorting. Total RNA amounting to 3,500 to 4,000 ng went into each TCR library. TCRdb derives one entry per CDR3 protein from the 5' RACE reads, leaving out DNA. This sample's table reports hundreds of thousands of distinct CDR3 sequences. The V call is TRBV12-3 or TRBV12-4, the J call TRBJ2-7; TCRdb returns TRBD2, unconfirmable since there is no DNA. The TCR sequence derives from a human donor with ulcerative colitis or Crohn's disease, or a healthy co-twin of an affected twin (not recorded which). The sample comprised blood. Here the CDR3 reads CASSWTRGGYEQYF.